The clone carrying this T cell receptor beta chain showed up just a few times. The data originate from a study of blood T cells in healthy people across ages. With a J-beta primer mix and a sample-barcoded 5' primer, a second PCR ran about 6 to 11 cycles. Unique molecular identifiers of 12 random nucleotides labeled each cDNA. TCRdb used MiXCR to reprocess the 5' RACE reads, holding one entry per CDR3 protein. This table holds about 1.6 million distinct CDR3 sequences, roughly 32% found once. This CDR3 spans 15 amino acids. Germline V gene data show CDR1 as LNHNV and CDR2 as YYDKDF (reference sequence). The V and J ends lost 7 bases and 0 bases respectively, with 16 bases between them.

This chain connects TRBV15 to TRBJ2-7; possibly TRBD2 for D (6 bases). The sequenced sample was blood. This TCR was recovered from a woman aged 30 to 39 in good health. The CDR3 DNA is TGTGCCACCAACTCCCCACTTAGCGGCTCCTACGAGCAGTACTTC. Protein product: CATNSPLSGSYEQYF.